The entry below gives a single T cell receptor beta chain sequence along with its context. Its target is not known. The assay was immunoSEQ multiplex PCR, and TCRdb's table has in-frame clones only and misses some. Found here are about 680,000 clones, approximately 90% of them singletons; the top ten hold approximately 24%. This entry is derived from a study of shared clonotypes between healthy human individuals. Looking at the study overall: Three CD4 naive, three CD4 memory, two CD8 naive and one CD8 memory plate were used per donor. General observations from the study: The study generally estimated greater richness for naive than memory subsets.

The naive CD8 fraction comprised CD45RO-negative cells positively selected for CCR7 and excluded terminally differentiated effector memory CD45RA+ cells. The CDR3 covers 14 residues. Germline V gene data show CDR1 as MNHEY and CDR2 as SVGAGI. The J segment lost 3 bases and the V segment lost 4 bases, leaving 3 bases of the junction unmatched. This clonotype was sampled from a man aged 25-40 years in good health. The sequenced sample consisted of naive CD8+ T cells sorted from blood. The chain carries TRBV6-5 and TRBJ1-5; 7 positions match TRBD1. CDR3 amino acids: CASSSTGFNQPQHF. In nucleotides, the CDR3 is TGTGCCAGCAGTTCGACAGGGTTCAATCAGCCCCAGCATTTT.